A selection of T cell receptor beta chains follows, all from one sample in a study of blood T cell repertoires in COVID-19. Generated by immunoSEQ multiplex PCR, the TCRdb table keeps only in-frame clones and is missing some. The repertoire holds roughly 250,000 clones, with 82% as singletons. The specimen sequenced was peripheral blood. The receptors here all came from a woman of 80 years or more with active or convalescent COVID-19. CDR3s include the opening cysteine and the closing phenylalanine or tryptophan. A D gene is named only where the DNA matches it firmly. Rows give clone size only sometimes, using once, few, many, or a class for an expanded clone.

size | D | J | V | CDR3 | DNA
- | TRBD1 | TRBJ1-1 | TRBV7-9 | CASSLRQGTEAFF | TGTGCCAGCAGCTTACGACAGGGGACTGAAGCTTTCTTT
- | TRBD1 | TRBJ1-3 | TRBV7-9 | CASSQSGTGADTIYF | TGTGCCAGCAGCCAATCCGGGACAGGGGCAGACACCATATATTTT
- | TRBD2 | TRBJ2-5 | TRBV28 | CASRGSGGGRETQYF | TGTGCCAGCAGGGGTAGCGGGGGGGGCCGGGAGACCCAGTACTTC
once | - | TRBJ1-3 | TRBV27 | CASSSQGTRNTIYF | TGTGCCAGCAGTTCACAGGGTACTAGAAACACCATATATTTT
- | TRBD1 | TRBJ2-5 | TRBV28 | CASSLLGGQGLETQYF | TGTGCCAGCAGTTTATTAGGGGGACAGGGGTTGGAGACCCAGTACTTC
- | TRBD1 | TRBJ1-1 | TRBV19 | CASRLDRASNTEAFF | TGTGCCAGTAGGCTCGACAGGGCCTCGAACACTGAAGCTTTCTTT
- | - | TRBJ2-2 | TRBV29-1 | CSPHFGGSANTGELFF | TGCAGCCCCCATTTTGGGGGGAGTGCGAACACCGGGGAGCTGTTTTTT
- | TRBD2 | TRBJ2-3 | TRBV5-1 | CASSPPSGASTDTQYF | TGCGCCAGCAGCCCGCCTAGCGGCGCGAGCACAGATACGCAGTATTTT
few | - | TRBJ1-1 | TRBV5-4 | CASSLDRMNTEAFF | TGTGCCAGCAGCTTGGACAGAATGAACACTGAAGCTTTCTTT
- | TRBD1 | TRBJ1-1 | TRBV5-1 | CASSIDSGTGATEAFF | TGCGCCAGCAGCATCGACTCCGGGACAGGGGCCACTGAAGCTTTCTTT
- | TRBD1 | TRBJ1-2 | TRBV7-9 | CASSTQGYGYTF | TGTGCCAGCAGCACACAGGGGTATGGCTACACCTTC
- | TRBD1 | TRBJ1-5 | TRBV7-6 | CASSPRGENQPQHF | TGTGCCAGCAGCCCCAGGGGGGAGAATCAGCCCCAGCATTTT
- | TRBD1 | TRBJ1-2 | TRBV5-1 | CASSLDTGARIYGYTF | TGCGCCAGCAGCCTCGATACAGGGGCCAGGATCTATGGCTACACCTTC
- | - | TRBJ1-5 | TRBV28 | CASSPFRGGGVSNQPQHF | TGTGCCAGCAGTCCCTTCCGTGGGGGGGGTGTTAGCAATCAGCCCCAGCATTTT
- | TRBD1 | TRBJ1-5 | TRBV5-1 | CASSPGQELGNQPQHF | TGCGCCAGCAGCCCCGGACAGGAACTGGGAAATCAGCCCCAGCATTTT
- | - | TRBJ2-7 | TRBV28 | CASRSRGQGIHEQYF | TGTGCCAGCAGGTCGCGGGGGCAGGGGATCCACGAGCAGTACTTC
once | - | TRBJ2-3 | TRBV7-2 | CASSPAAADTQYF | TGTGCCAGCAGCCCGGCGGCGGCAGATACGCAGTATTTT
- | - | TRBJ1-2 | TRBV15 | CATSRGGSYGYTF | TGTGCCACCAGCAGAGGCGGGTCATATGGCTACACCTTC
- | - | TRBJ2-3 | TRBV19 | CASSSSWQGSGTQYF | TGTGCCAGTAGTTCTAGCTGGCAGGGGTCGGGTACGCAGTATTTT
few | TRBD1 | TRBJ1-5 | TRBV3-1/TRBV3-2 | CASSESRGNQPQHF | TGTGCCAGCAGCGAGTCCAGGGGGAATCAGCCCCAGCATTTT
once | TRBD1 | TRBJ1-2 | TRBV28 | CASRRQGSGYTF | TGTGCCAGCAGACGACAGGGATCTGGCTACACCTTC
- | - | TRBJ2-3 | TRBV15 | CATSRVSGRLNTDTQYF | TGTGCCACCAGCAGAGTGTCAGGGCGGCTTAACACAGATACGCAGTATTTT
- | - | TRBJ2-1 | TRBV5-1 | CASSLSDITYNEQFF | TGCGCCAGCAGCTTGTCCGACATAACCTACAATGAGCAGTTCTTC
- | - | TRBJ1-6 | TRBV13 | CASSEGNSPLHF | TGTGCCAGCAGCGAGGGAAATTCACCCCTCCACTTT
- | TRBD2 | TRBJ2-7 | TRBV30 | CAWSVAGGSEQYF | TGTGCCTGGAGTGTAGCGGGAGGGTCCGAGCAGTACTTC
- | TRBD1 | TRBJ2-2 | TRBV3-1/TRBV3-2 | CASGTGGTGELFF | TGTGCCAGCGGGACAGGGGGCACCGGGGAGCTGTTTTTT
- | TRBD1 | TRBJ1-5 | TRBV7-9 | CASSLEGQNNQPQHF | TGTGCCAGCAGCTTAGAGGGACAGAACAATCAGCCCCAGCATTTT
- | TRBD1 | TRBJ1-2 | TRBV5-1 | CASSPGQGNYGYTF | TGCGCCAGCAGCCCGGGACAGGGGAACTATGGCTACACCTTC
- | - | TRBJ1-1 | TRBV19 | CASSIGGQRTEAFF | TGTGCCAGTAGTATCGGCGGACAGAGAACTGAAGCTTTCTTT
- | - | TRBJ2-3 | TRBV10-1 | CASSEWKTGTDTQYF | TGCGCCAGCAGTGAGTGGAAGACAGGCACAGATACGCAGTATTTT
- | - | TRBJ2-2 | TRBV5-1 | CASSLDHSGELFF | TGCGCCAGCAGCTTGGACCACTCCGGGGAGCTGTTTTTT
- | TRBD1 | TRBJ2-5 | TRBV5-1 | CATKDRGLSETQYF | TGCGCCACTAAGGACAGGGGGCTTTCAGAGACCCAGTACTTC
- | - | TRBJ1-5 | TRBV27 | CASGPTGGQPQHF | TGTGCCAGCGGCCCGACAGGCGGCCAGCCCCAGCATTTT
- | - | TRBJ2-1 | TRBV18 | CASSLTGRDNEQFF | TGTGCCAGCTCACTTACAGGACGCGACAATGAGCAGTTCTTC
- | TRBD2 | TRBJ2-5 | TRBV18 | CASSRRGSQETQYF | TGTGCCAGCTCACGGCGGGGGTCCCAAGAGACCCAGTACTTC
few | - | TRBJ1-5 | TRBV5-1 | CASSRQSTDNSNQPQHF | TGCGCCAGCAGCCGCCAATCCACCGACAATAGCAATCAGCCCCAGCATTTT
- | - | TRBJ1-2 | TRBV7-8 | CASSTSRGESSPYYGYTF | TGTGCCAGCAGCACAAGCAGGGGCGAGTCCTCACCATACTATGGCTACACCTTC
- | - | TRBJ1-1 | TRBV28 | CASSRQGWNTEAFF | TGTGCCAGCAGTCGGCAGGGTTGGAACACTGAAGCTTTCTTT
- | - | TRBJ1-2 | TRBV7-6 | CASSVKGDYGYTF | TGTGCCAGCAGCGTCAAAGGGGACTATGGCTACACCTTC
once | - | TRBJ2-2 | TRBV19 | CASKRAGINTGELFF | TGTGCCAGTAAAAGGGCAGGGATTAACACCGGGGAGCTGTTTTTT
- | TRBD2 | TRBJ2-2 | TRBV7-2 | CASSKRGGNTGELFF | TGTGCCAGCAGCAAGCGGGGGGGAAACACCGGGGAGCTGTTTTTT
- | - | TRBJ2-5 | TRBV3-1/TRBV3-2 | CASSQGDSLQETQYF | TGTGCCAGCAGCCAAGGAGACAGCCTACAAGAGACCCAGTACTTC
- | - | TRBJ1-3 | TRBV21-1 | CASSKEGGYPSGNTIYF | TGTGCCAGCAGCAAGGAGGGCGGATACCCATCTGGAAACACCATATATTTT
- | - | TRBJ1-1 | TRBV14 | CASSRRRLWGGAFF | TGTGCCAGCAGCCGACGTCGCTTGTGGGGGGGTGCTTTCTTT
- | - | TRBJ2-5 | TRBV28 | CASRHWGGQRWKTQYF | TGTGCCAGCAGACACTGGGGGGGGCAAAGGTGGAAGACCCAGTACTTC
- | TRBD2 | TRBJ2-3 | TRBV24-1 | CATSELGTMDTQYF | TGTGCCACCAGTGAGTTGGGGACTATGGATACGCAGTATTTT
- | TRBD1 | TRBJ1-4 | TRBV5-1 | CASSSGQGAFNEKLFF | TGCGCCAGCAGCTCGGGACAGGGGGCCTTTAATGAAAAACTGTTTTTT
- | - | TRBJ2-7 | TRBV6-5 | CASSPTSYEQYF | TGTGCCAGCAGTCCGACATCTTACGAGCAGTACTTC
- | - | TRBJ2-1 | TRBV6-5 | CASTPRTFYNEQFF | TGTGCCAGCACCCCTCGGACTTTTTACAATGAGCAGTTCTTC
- | TRBD1 | TRBJ2-7 | TRBV6-2/TRBV6-3 | CASSPLFGQGHYEQYF | TGTGCCAGCAGTCCCCTGTTCGGACAGGGACACTACGAGCAGTACTTC
- | - | TRBJ1-5 | TRBV10-1 | CASSESGGGIPQHF | TGCGCCAGCAGTGAGTCCGGGGGAGGGATACCCCAGCATTTT
- | TRBD1 | TRBJ2-2 | TRBV9 | CASSVAGTGGPGELFF | TGTGCCAGCAGCGTCGCCGGGACAGGGGGCCCCGGGGAGCTGTTTTTT
- | - | TRBJ2-2 | TRBV10-1 | CASRIDLNTGELFF | TGCGCCAGCAGGATAGATCTGAACACCGGGGAGCTGTTTTTT